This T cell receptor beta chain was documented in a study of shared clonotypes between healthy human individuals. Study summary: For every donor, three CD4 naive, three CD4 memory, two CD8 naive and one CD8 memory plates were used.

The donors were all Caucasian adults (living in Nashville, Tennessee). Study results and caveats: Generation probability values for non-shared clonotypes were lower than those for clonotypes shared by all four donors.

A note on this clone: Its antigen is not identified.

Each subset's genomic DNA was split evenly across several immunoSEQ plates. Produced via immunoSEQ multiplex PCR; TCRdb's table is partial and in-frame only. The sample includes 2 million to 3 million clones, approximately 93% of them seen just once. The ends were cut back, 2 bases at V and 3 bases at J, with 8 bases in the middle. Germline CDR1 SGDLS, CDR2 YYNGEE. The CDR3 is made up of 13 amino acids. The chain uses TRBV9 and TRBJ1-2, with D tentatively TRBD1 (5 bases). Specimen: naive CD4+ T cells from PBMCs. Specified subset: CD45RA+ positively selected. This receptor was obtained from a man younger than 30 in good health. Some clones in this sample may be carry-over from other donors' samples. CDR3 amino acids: CASSVTEDYGYTF. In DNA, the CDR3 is TGTGCCAGCAGCGTGACAGAGGACTATGGCTACACCTTC. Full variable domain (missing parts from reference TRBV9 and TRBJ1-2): DSGVTQTPKHLITATGQRVTLRCSPRSGDLSVYWYQQSLDQGLQFLIQYYNGEERAKGNILERFSAQQFPDLHSELNLSSLELGDSALYFCASSVTEDYGYTFGSGTRLTVV.